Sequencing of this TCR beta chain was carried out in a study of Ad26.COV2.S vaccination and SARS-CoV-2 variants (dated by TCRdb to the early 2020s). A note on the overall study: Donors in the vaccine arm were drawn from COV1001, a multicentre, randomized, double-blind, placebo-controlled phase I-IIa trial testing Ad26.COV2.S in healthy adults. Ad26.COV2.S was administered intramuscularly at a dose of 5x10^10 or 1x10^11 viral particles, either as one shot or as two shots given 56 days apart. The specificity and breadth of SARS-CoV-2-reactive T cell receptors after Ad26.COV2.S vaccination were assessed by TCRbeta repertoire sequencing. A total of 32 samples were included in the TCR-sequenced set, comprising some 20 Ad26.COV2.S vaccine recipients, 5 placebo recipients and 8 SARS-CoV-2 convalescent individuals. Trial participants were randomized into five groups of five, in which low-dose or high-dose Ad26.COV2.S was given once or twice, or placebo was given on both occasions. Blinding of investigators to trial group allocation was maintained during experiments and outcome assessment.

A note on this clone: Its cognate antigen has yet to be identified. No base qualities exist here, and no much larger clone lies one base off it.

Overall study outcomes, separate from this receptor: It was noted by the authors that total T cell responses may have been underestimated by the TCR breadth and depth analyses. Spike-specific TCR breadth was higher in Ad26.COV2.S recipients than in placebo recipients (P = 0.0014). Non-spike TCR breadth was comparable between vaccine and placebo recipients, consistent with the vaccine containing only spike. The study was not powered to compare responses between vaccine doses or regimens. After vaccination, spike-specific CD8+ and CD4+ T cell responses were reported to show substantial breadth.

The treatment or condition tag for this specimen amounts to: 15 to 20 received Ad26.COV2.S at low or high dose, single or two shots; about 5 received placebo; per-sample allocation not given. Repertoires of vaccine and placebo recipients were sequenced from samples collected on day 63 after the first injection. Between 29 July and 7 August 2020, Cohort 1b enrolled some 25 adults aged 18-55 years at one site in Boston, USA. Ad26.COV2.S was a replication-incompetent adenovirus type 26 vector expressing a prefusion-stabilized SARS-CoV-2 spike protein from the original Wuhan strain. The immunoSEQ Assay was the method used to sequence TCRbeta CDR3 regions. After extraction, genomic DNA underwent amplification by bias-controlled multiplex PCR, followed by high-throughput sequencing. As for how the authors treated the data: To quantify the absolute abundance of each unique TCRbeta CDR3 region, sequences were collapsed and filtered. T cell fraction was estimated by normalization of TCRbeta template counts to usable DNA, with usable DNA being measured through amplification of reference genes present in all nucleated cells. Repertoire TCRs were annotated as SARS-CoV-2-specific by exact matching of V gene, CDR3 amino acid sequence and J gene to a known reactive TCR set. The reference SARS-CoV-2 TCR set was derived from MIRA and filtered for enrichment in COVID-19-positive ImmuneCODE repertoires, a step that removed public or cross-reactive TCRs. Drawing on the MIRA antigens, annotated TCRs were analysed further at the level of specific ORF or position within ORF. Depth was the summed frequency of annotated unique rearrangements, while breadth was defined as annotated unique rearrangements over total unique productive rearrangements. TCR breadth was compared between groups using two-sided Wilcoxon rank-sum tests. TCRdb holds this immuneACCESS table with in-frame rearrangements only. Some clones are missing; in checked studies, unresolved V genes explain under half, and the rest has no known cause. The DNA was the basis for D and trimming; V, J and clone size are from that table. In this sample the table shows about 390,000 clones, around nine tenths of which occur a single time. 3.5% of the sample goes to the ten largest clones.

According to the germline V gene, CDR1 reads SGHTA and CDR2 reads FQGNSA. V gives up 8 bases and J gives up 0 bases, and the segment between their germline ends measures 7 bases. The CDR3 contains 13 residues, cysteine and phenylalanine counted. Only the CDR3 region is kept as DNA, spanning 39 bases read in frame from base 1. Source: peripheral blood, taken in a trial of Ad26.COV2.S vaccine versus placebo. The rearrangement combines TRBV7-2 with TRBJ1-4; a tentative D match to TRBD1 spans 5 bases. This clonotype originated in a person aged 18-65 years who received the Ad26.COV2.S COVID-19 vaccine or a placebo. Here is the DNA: TGTGCCAGCGCCAGGGCAACTAATGAAAAACTGTTTTTT. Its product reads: CASARATNEKLFF.